Presented here are 24 T cell receptor beta chains from one specimen sequenced in a study of T cells in tuberculosis. Measured with immunoSEQ multiplex PCR; TCRdb has only the in-frame clones, and not every one. The sample yields more than 45,000 clones, approximately 88% seen once. After thawing and overnight rest, PBMC were stained with GMM-loaded CD1B tetramer, viability dye and anti-CD3 for sorting. C32 glucose monomycolate from Rhodococcus equi was loaded onto the CD1B tetramers. Sequences were obtained from CD1b-GMM tetramer-negative cells sorted from PBMCs. The receptors were gathered from an adult woman with latent tuberculosis.

Note on this clone: Because the CDR3's place on the DNA is in doubt, the DNA is left out and the CDR3 is given as listed by TCRdb. The chain carries TRBV27 and TRBJ2-1; the table names TRBD1, a call not compared with the DNA. Germline V gene lookup returns CDR1 MNHEY and CDR2 SMNVEV (reference sequence). The CDR3 extends over 18 residues, inclusive of both ends. The CDR3 here is CASSSLHLRTGTRLEQFF.

The rearrangement joins TRBV28 to TRBJ2-2, with 7 bases identical to TRBD1. Germline-derived CDR1 and CDR2 are MDHEN and SYDVKM. The CDR3 has 15 amino acids. V lost 6 bases and J lost 4; bases outside the gene matches: 8. CDR3 sequence: CASSTDRAGTGELFF. CDR3 bases: TGTGCCAGCAGCACCGACAGGGCGGGCACCGGGGAGCTGTTTTTT.

This clone was observed a handful of times. The V gene is TRBV6-5, the J gene TRBJ1-2, with 11 bases aligning to TRBD1. The germline V gene has CDR1 MNHEY and CDR2 SVGAGI. This CDR3 is 15 amino acids long. With V trimmed by 6 bases and J by 5 bases, 8 bases remained unmatched. The CDR3: CASSRPGQGAYGYTF. The CDR3 DNA sequence: TGTGCCAGCAGCCGACCAGGACAGGGGGCGTATGGCTACACCTTC.

The chain carries TRBV6-6 and TRBJ2-4, with 8 bases lining up with TRBD1. The V gene end was trimmed by 2 bases and the J gene end by 5 bases; junction bases not matched to a gene: 5. Germline V gene data show CDR1 as MNHNY and CDR2 as SVGAGI (reference sequence). The CDR3 length is 15 residues. The CDR3 sequence: CASSYPTGGQNIQYF. The CDR3 bases are TGTGCCAGCAGTTACCCCACAGGGGGGCAAAACATTCAGTACTTC.

The gene calls are TRBV7-6 and TRBJ2-7; TRBD1 matches 9 bases. From germline, CDR1 is SGHVS and CDR2 FNYEAQ. The J segment lost 2 bases and the V segment lost 3 bases, leaving 8 bases of the junction unmatched. This CDR3 spans 16 amino acids. The CDR3 sequence: CASSFSGGTGPYEQYF. CDR3 DNA sequence: TGTGCCAGCAGCTTCTCCGGGGGGACAGGGCCCTACGAGCAGTACTTC.

The count of this clone is one. This chain connects TRBV6-1 to TRBJ1-1; D is possibly TRBD1 (5 bases). Trimming shortened V by 2 bases and J by 4 bases, and 11 bases separated the two germline ends. Germline values: CDR1 MNHNS, CDR2 SASEGT. This CDR3 is 14 amino acids long. For the CDR3, the DNA is TGTGCCAGCAGTGAATACCAGGGCGGCACTGAAGCTTTCTTT. Translated: CASSEYQGGTEAFF.

The rearrangement uses TRBV7-6 and TRBJ2-5, with D possibly being TRBD1 (5 bases). Trimming left V 11 bases short and J 12 bases short, with 13 bases between. Germline CDR1 and CDR2: SGHVS and FNYEAQ. CDR3 length equals 9 residues. This CDR3 is CAGCGREYF. CDR3 nucleotide sequence: TGTGCCGGCTGTGGCAGGGAGTACTTC. The full variable domain, rest sourced from reference TRBV7-6 and TRBJ2-5, is GAGVSQSPRYKVTKRGQDVALRCDPISGHVSLYWYRQALGQGPEFLTYFNYEAQQDKSGLPNDRFSAERPEGSISTLTIQRTEQRDSAMYRCAGCGREYFGPGTRLLVL.

The genes are TRBV4-2 and TRBJ2-5; tentative D call: TRBD2 (7 bases). The CDR3 extends over 14 amino acids. Germline lookup yields CDR1 LGHNA and CDR2 YNFKEQ. V was trimmed by 3 bases and J by 5 bases, leaving 13 bases between them. The CDR3 spells CASSQGGAGETQYF. DNA for the CDR3: TGTGCCAGCAGCCAGGGGGGGGCGGGGGAGACCCAGTACTTC.

The count of this clone is one. The rearrangement uses TRBV7-9 and TRBJ2-5; TRBD2 agrees at 15 bases. Germline CDR1 SEHNR, CDR2 FQNEAQ (reference sequence). The CDR3 sequence is 16 residues long. V lost 6 bases to trimming and J lost 4 bases; unmatched junction nucleotides: 6. The CDR3 sequence is CASRNRGLAGGETQYF. CDR3 nucleotide sequence: TGTGCCAGCAGGAACAGGGGACTAGCGGGAGGAGAGACCCAGTACTTC.

This clone has just a few counts. This sequence joins TRBV19 and TRBJ2-2; TRBD2 matches 7 bases. Per germline, CDR1 LNHDA and CDR2 SQIVND (reference sequence). The CDR3 extends over 12 amino acids. V was pared by 9 bases and J by 3 bases, with 1 base of the junction left unmatched. The CDR3 reads CASGRYTGELFF. The CDR3, as DNA: TGTGCCAGCGGGAGGTACACCGGGGAGCTGTTTTTT.

This chain connects TRBV4-1 to TRBJ1-5, with D perhaps TRBD1 (5 bases). CDR3 length: 15 amino acids. Deletions cut 1 base from V and 0 bases from J, with 7 bases between. Germline V lookup: CDR1 MGHRA, CDR2 YSYEKL. Here the CDR3 reads CASSQGQHSNQPQHF. Written as DNA, the CDR3 is TGCGCCAGCAGCCAAGGACAGCATAGCAATCAGCCCCAGCATTTT.

This chain uses TRBV9 with TRBJ2-7; TRBD2 matches at 15 bases. The CDR3 covers 18 residues. Trimming removed 4 bases from V and 3 bases from J; junction bases left unmatched: 11. The germline gives CDR1 SGDLS, CDR2 YYNGEE. The CDR3 DNA follows: TGTGCCAGCAGCACCGGACTAGCGGGAGGGCACGCCATCTACGAGCAGTACTTC. The encoded protein is CASSTGLAGGHAIYEQYF.

Only one count was recorded for this clone. V gene TRBV19 combines with J gene TRBJ2-2; 10 bases are a match to TRBD2. Germline V gene data show CDR1 as LNHDA and CDR2 as SQIVND (reference sequence). The CDR3 is 16 amino acids. V lost 5 bases to trimming and J lost 5 bases; unmatched junction nucleotides: 8. CDR3 sequence (DNA): TGTGCCAGTAGTGCAGCGGGAGGGCTAGGGACCGGGGAGCTGTTTTTT. It codes for CASSAAGGLGTGELFF.

The chain combines TRBV4-1 with TRBJ2-1; D uncertain. The CDR3 totals 16 residues. The V gene lost 1 base and the J gene lost 2 bases, with 12 bases spanning the gap. Per the germline V gene, CDR1 is MGHRA and CDR2 is YSYEKL. CDR3 DNA: TGCGCCAGCAGCCAAGTAGACATGGTCGCCTACAATGAGCAGTTCTTC. Translated, it gives CASSQVDMVAYNEQFF.

The chain links TRBV15 to TRBJ1-2; TRBD1 matches 7 bases. CDR3 length equals 16 residues. Trimming cost V 4 bases and J 4 bases; bases outside gene matches: 12. Germline CDR1 and CDR2: LNHNV and YYDKDF (reference sequence). Here the CDR3 DNA reads TGTGCCACCAGCACGAGGGACAGCCCTTCAGGCTATGGCTACACCTTC. Protein: CATSTRDSPSGYGYTF.

The rearrangement joins TRBV11-3 to TRBJ1-2; D is possibly TRBD1 (5 bases). CDR1 is SGHNT and CDR2 is YENEEA in the germline V gene. V lost 0 bases and J lost 8, with 22 bases in between. CDR3 length: 17 amino acids. CDR3: CASSLESGRGADHGYTF. CDR3 nucleotide sequence: TGTGCCAGCAGCTTAGAATCCGGGAGGGGCGCGGATCACGGCTACACCTTC.

J is TRBJ2-1 and V is TRBV19; unclear D gene. V lost 5 bases and J lost 6, with 11 bases in between. CDR1 and CDR2 from the germline V gene are LNHDA and SQIVND (reference sequence). The CDR3 is 13 amino acids. CDR3 region: CASSSNYGNEQFF. The CDR3 DNA is TGTGCCAGTAGTTCCAACTATGGCAATGAGCAGTTCTTC.

V usage is TRBV19 and J usage is TRBJ1-2; TRBD1 matches 7 bases. This CDR3 contains 14 residues. V lost 7 bases, J lost 2 bases, and 7 bases stayed unmatched. The germline V gene has CDR1 LNHDA and CDR2 SQIVND (reference sequence). The CDR3 is CASKRDSLNYGYTF. The CDR3, as DNA: TGTGCCAGTAAAAGGGACAGTTTAAACTATGGCTACACCTTC. Full variable domain (rest looked up from reference TRBV19 and TRBJ1-2): DGGITQSPKYLFRKEGQNVTLSCEQNLNHDAMYWYRQDPGQGLRLIYYSQIVNDFQKGDIAEGYSVSREKKESFPLTVTSAQKNPTAFYLCASKRDSLNYGYTFGSGTRLTVV.

The chain links TRBV2 to TRBJ2-2; D remains unclear. The V gene's germline CDR1 is SNHLY and CDR2 FYNNEI. This CDR3 has 15 residues. V dropped 4 bases and J dropped 0 bases, with 9 bases sitting between them. The CDR3 loop reads CASSVARSNTGELFF. In DNA form, the CDR3 reads TGTGCCAGCAGTGTCGCCAGATCGAACACCGGGGAGCTGTTTTTT.

The chain uses TRBV18 and TRBJ1-2, with 9 bases matching TRBD1. J lost 2 bases, V lost 3 bases, and 1 base had no gene match. This CDR3 is 14 amino acids long. Germline loops: CDR1 KGHSH, CDR2 LQKENI. The CDR3 region has the DNA TGTGCCAGCTCACCCGGACAGGGGAACTATGGCTACACCTTC. Translation: CASSPGQGNYGYTF.

The chain combines TRBV5-6 with TRBJ1-2, with 8 bases lining up with TRBD1. Trimming at V came to 4 bases and at J to 6 bases, leaving 11 bases not matched to a gene. This CDR3 contains 15 residues. The germline gives CDR1 SGHDT, CDR2 YYEEEE. DNA for the CDR3: TGTGCCAGCAGCCTAAGGGACAGGAGGGGCAATGGCTACACCTTC. It encodes CASSLRDRRGNGYTF.

The J gene is TRBJ1-1, the V gene TRBV11-2, with D possibly TRBD1 on 6 matching bases. V gave up 0 bases and J gave up 0 bases, with 11 bases separating them. CDR3 size: 16 residues. CDR1 is SGHAT and CDR2 is FQNNGV in the germline V gene. The DNA of the CDR3 is TGTGCCAGCAGCTTAGACAGACAGGACCTGAACACTGAAGCTTTCTTT. It is translated as CASSLDRQDLNTEAFF.

V and J are TRBV7-3 and TRBJ1-2, with TRBD1 identical over 7 bases. After removal of 5 bases from V and 5 bases from J, the junction contained 8 bases not matched to a gene. The CDR3 runs 14 residues. CDR1 and CDR2 (germline): SGHTA, FQGTGA. CDR3 residues: CASSPGDRAYGYTF. Here the CDR3 DNA reads TGTGCCAGCAGCCCAGGGGACAGAGCATATGGCTACACCTTC.

This clone showed up just once. The J gene is TRBJ1-6, the V gene TRBV4-3; a possible D gene is TRBD1 (6 bases). The CDR3 is made up of 17 amino acids. V was shortened by 1 base and J by 10 bases, with 20 bases between the two germline ends. CDR1 is LGHNA and CDR2 is YSLEER in the germline V gene. The CDR3 loop is CASSQAIAGALGSPLHF. CDR3 nucleotides: TGCGCCAGCAGCCAAGCCATCGCGGGGGCATTGGGCTCACCCCTCCACTTT.